One T cell receptor (beta chain) is described in this entry. Antigen specificity is unknown. The authors extracted at least 6 micrograms of total RNA per sample. The source of the sample is a study of blood T cells in healthy people across ages. CDR1 is SGHTA and CDR2 is FQGTGA in the germline V gene. The CDR3 is made up of 17 amino acids. With V trimmed by 2 bases and J by 0 bases, 6 bases remained unmatched. Study results and limitations: Long-lived donors carried more naive CD4+ cells and greater diversity than aged donors. Age advanced and TCR beta diversity per million T cells fell, roughly linearly.

Alongside a J-beta primer mix, a sample-barcoded 5' primer served in a second PCR lasting roughly 7 to 12 cycles. From the 5' RACE reads, TCRdb called clonotypes with MiXCR, one entry per CDR3 protein. The sample carries about 930,000 distinct CDR3 sequences, 29% recorded once. These data also formed part of another study, on T cells of mothers and their children. That publication notes: All extracted RNA went into cDNA synthesis, about 1.6 ug per 15 ul.

This receptor was taken from a woman aged 40-49 years in good health. Material for sequencing was blood. The chain is built from TRBV7-3 and TRBJ2-3, with TRBD2 matching over 9 bases. The CDR3 DNA sequence: TGTGCCAGCAGCTTATCGGCTAGCGGGGTTAGCACAGATACGCAGTATTTT. This encodes CASSLSASGVSTDTQYF.